The entry below gives a single T cell receptor (beta chain) sequence along with its context. Antigen specificity is unknown. These data belong to a study of radiotherapy plus CTLA-4 blockade in lung cancer. Study context: Objective responses were seen in around 20% of patients, disease control in about 30%. Study-wide results and caveats: Radiotherapy plus ipilimumab was followed by expansion in blood of tumor-derived TCR clones.

Patients in the study, people with chemo-refractory metastatic non-small-cell lung cancer, received focal radiation plus ipilimumab CTLA-4 blockade. The CDR3 extends over 15 amino acids. Only in-frame clones appear in the TCRdb table, and some are missing; sequencing was by immunoSEQ multiplex PCR. Of tens of thousands of clones listed, more than 70% were seen once; the top ten hold around 7.6%. The V gene is TRBV21-1, the J gene TRBJ1-5; the table's D call of TRBD1 was not tested on the DNA. TRBV21-1 is annotated as a pseudogene. The source material was peripheral blood, sampled from a patient treated with radiotherapy plus ipilimumab. This sequence originates from a human donor with non-small cell lung cancer whose response to radiotherapy plus ipilimumab could not be evaluated. For the CDR3, the DNA is TGTGCCAGCACCCGAGAAAGGGGTTGCAATCAGCCCCAGCATTTT. It encodes CASTRERGCNQPQHF.